These T cell receptor beta chains were read from a single sample in a study of T cells after yellow fever vaccination. TCRdb re-derived calls from the 5' RACE reads in MiXCR, one entry per CDR3 protein. The data contain 200,000 to 300,000 distinct CDR3 sequences, about 3.7% of them singletons. Sequenced here: PBMCs, sampled 15 days after the yellow fever booster vaccination. These receptors were collected from a young man who received the YFV17D yellow fever vaccine. CDR3s include the opening cysteine and the closing phenylalanine or tryptophan. The D gene is left open where the match is weak. Not every row has a clone size; where given, it reads once, few, many or a size class.

v_call	j_call	d_call	clone_size	cdr3_aa	cdr3_nt
TRBV11-1	TRBJ2-2	-	many	CASSSFGGELFF	TGTGCCAGCAGCTCCTTCGGCGGGGAGCTGTTTTTT
TRBV18	TRBJ2-3	-	many	CASSPPSSDTQYF	TGTGCCAGCTCACCACCGTCCTCAGATACGCAGTATTTT
TRBV5-6	TRBJ2-1	TRBD1	many	CASSPGTGLSEQFF	TGTGCCAGCAGCCCCGGGACAGGGTTGAGTGAGCAGTTCTTC
TRBV21-1	TRBJ2-3	-	few	CASSNAARGTSLAVGPLTDTQYF	TGTGCCAGCAGCAACGCGGCTCGGGGGACCTCTCTTGCGGTCGGACCTCTCACAGATACGCAGTATTTT
TRBV20-1	TRBJ1-2	TRBD1	many	CSVPPPRQGADYGYTF	TGCAGTGTTCCGCCCCCTCGACAGGGGGCAGACTATGGCTACACCTTC
TRBV15	TRBJ1-4	-	many	CATSRRLEKLFF	TGTGCCACCAGTCGCCGCCTTGAAAAACTGTTTTTT
TRBV19	TRBJ2-7	-	many	CASSGGPGSYEQYF	TGTGCCAGTAGTGGGGGACCGGGATCCTACGAGCAGTACTTC
TRBV7-2	TRBJ1-1	-	many	CASSKDRNTEAFF	TGTGCCAGCAGCAAGGACAGAAACACTGAAGCTTTCTTT
TRBV6-2/TRBV6-3	TRBJ1-2	-	many	CASRQGLYGYTF	TGTGCCAGCAGGCAGGGTTTATATGGCTACACCTTC
TRBV6-2/TRBV6-3	TRBJ2-2	TRBD1	many	CASRGQGVGELFF	TGTGCCAGCAGGGGACAGGGGGTCGGGGAGCTGTTTTTT
TRBV30	TRBJ2-6	-	many	CAWTSGANVLTF	TGTGCCTGGACCTCTGGGGCCAACGTCCTGACTTTC
TRBV6-9	TRBJ1-2	-	many	CASLPFFTGYTF	TGTGCCAGCCTACCCTTTTTTACAGGCTACACCTTC
TRBV11-3	TRBJ1-2	TRBD1	many	CASSYPRGPDYGYTF	TGTGCCAGCAGCTACCCGAGGGGGCCGGACTATGGCTACACCTTC
TRBV28	TRBJ1-1	-	many	CASSFSRGNTEAFF	TGTGCCAGCAGTTTTTCTCGGGGTAACACTGAAGCTTTCTTT
TRBV10-3	TRBJ2-3	-	many	CAISESNVGGNTDTQYF	TGTGCCATCAGTGAGTCGAACGTCGGGGGCAACACAGATACGCAGTATTTT
TRBV5-6	TRBJ2-1	TRBD2	many	CASSSNTRGDYNEQFF	TGTGCCAGCAGCTCAAATACACGGGGGGACTACAATGAGCAGTTCTTC
TRBV4-3	TRBJ2-1	-	many	CASSRGDSSYNEQFF	TGCGCCAGCAGCCGGGGGGACAGTTCCTACAATGAGCAGTTCTTC
TRBV20-1	TRBJ2-1	-	many	CSASVNEQFF	TGCAGTGCTAGTGTGAATGAGCAGTTCTTC
TRBV6-1	TRBJ1-3	-	many	CAIEGTTSGNTIYF	TGTGCCATTGAAGGGACCACCTCTGGAAACACCATATATTTT
TRBV6-5	TRBJ1-1	-	many	CASLARVNTEAFF	TGTGCCAGCCTGGCCAGAGTTAACACTGAAGCTTTCTTT
TRBV11-2	TRBJ2-7	-	many	CASSLTPRRRQAQYF	TGTGCCAGCAGCTTAACCCCTCGGCGACGCCAAGCGCAGTACTTC
TRBV7-9	TRBJ2-1	-	many	CASSLRSSYNEQFF	TGTGCCAGCAGCTTGCGGAGCTCCTACAATGAGCAGTTCTTC
TRBV4-1	TRBJ2-5	-	many	CASSRGEGQETQYF	TGCGCCAGCAGCCGGGGAGAAGGGCAAGAGACCCAGTACTTC
TRBV11-1	TRBJ1-1	-	many	CASSPLGALNTEAFF	TGTGCCAGCAGCCCGCTAGGGGCCCTGAACACTGAAGCTTTCTTT
TRBV3-1	TRBJ2-2	TRBD1	few	CASSQGLPGTEGRLTGELFF	TGTGCCAGCAGCCAAGGGCTTCCCGGGACAGAGGGCCGTCTGACCGGGGAGCTGTTTTTT
TRBV20-1	TRBJ2-1	TRBD2	many	CSARGGGARYNEQFF	TGCAGTGCCAGGGGCGGGGGGGCAAGGTACAATGAGCAGTTCTTC
TRBV5-1	TRBJ2-1	TRBD1	many	CASSLGQGPGDEQFF	TGCGCCAGCAGCTTGGGACAGGGGCCAGGGGATGAGCAGTTCTTC
TRBV30	TRBJ1-5	-	-	CAWSVDNSNQPQHF	TGTGCCTGGAGTGTAGATAATAGCAATCAGCCCCAGCATTTT
TRBV6-6	TRBJ2-5	-	many	CASSYATYASQETQYF	TGTGCCAGCAGTTACGCGACTTATGCGAGCCAAGAGACCCAGTACTTC
TRBV5-5	TRBJ1-6	-	many	CASSFGPNRYNSPLHF	TGTGCCAGCAGCTTCGGCCCCAATCGGTATAATTCACCCCTCCACTTT
TRBV7-2	TRBJ2-1	TRBD2	many	CASSSPLAEKYNEQFF	TGTGCCAGCAGCTCTCCACTAGCGGAAAAGTACAATGAGCAGTTCTTC
TRBV4-3	TRBJ2-6	TRBD1	many	CASSSRQGGSGANVLTF	TGCGCCAGCAGCAGCCGACAGGGCGGCTCTGGGGCCAACGTCCTGACTTTC
TRBV7-2	TRBJ2-5	TRBD1	many	CASRTTGAAETQYF	TGTGCCAGCAGGACCACAGGGGCGGCAGAGACCCAGTACTTC
TRBV29-1	TRBJ2-6	-	many	CSVAGGSGANVLTF	TGCAGCGTGGCTGGAGGCTCTGGGGCCAACGTCCTGACTTTC
TRBV20-1	TRBJ1-1	TRBD1	many	CSAMGQGASNTEAFF	TGCAGTGCAATGGGACAGGGGGCTTCGAACACTGAAGCTTTCTTT
TRBV13	TRBJ1-5	-	many	CASSLSSGSQHF	TGTGCCAGCAGCTTATCTTCGGGTTCTCAGCATTTT
TRBV5-1	TRBJ2-3	TRBD2	many	CASSVAGGADTQYF	TGCGCCAGCAGCGTAGCGGGGGGGGCCGATACGCAGTATTTT
TRBV5-1	TRBJ1-1	TRBD1	many	CASQGTGGIGAFF	TGCGCCAGCCAGGGTACAGGGGGCATAGGAGCTTTCTTT
TRBV12-5	TRBJ2-5	-	many	CASGFGRAETQYF	TGTGCTAGTGGTTTTGGCAGGGCCGAGACCCAGTACTTC
TRBV18	TRBJ1-4	-	many	CASSPLGNPNEKLFF	TGTGCCAGCTCACCACTGGGGAATCCTAATGAAAAACTGTTTTTT
TRBV9	TRBJ2-1	-	many	CASSVAGEDEQFF	TGTGCCAGCAGCGTAGCCGGGGAGGATGAGCAGTTCTTC
TRBV5-1	TRBJ2-3	-	many	CASSGGTTDTQYF	TGCGCCAGCAGCGGCGGAACCACAGATACGCAGTATTTT
TRBV20-1	TRBJ1-4	-	-	CSARKGSATNEKLFF	TGCAGTGCTAGGAAGGGAAGCGCAACTAATGAAAAACTGTTTTTT
TRBV5-1	TRBJ2-7	-	few	CASSGGTYEQYF	TGCGCCAGCAGCGGCGGGACCTACGAGCAGTACTTC
TRBV5-4	TRBJ1-2	-	many	CASSLTGHGYTF	TGTGCCAGCAGCTTGACGGGACATGGCTACACCTTC
TRBV28	TRBJ2-5	-	many	CASAPTEQETQYF	TGTGCCAGCGCCCCGACCGAACAAGAGACCCAGTACTTC
TRBV20-1	TRBJ2-3	TRBD2	many	CSARGSGGGPDTQYF	TGCAGTGCTAGAGGGAGCGGGGGAGGTCCAGATACGCAGTATTTT
TRBV15	TRBJ2-3	TRBD2	many	CATSGTSGRWQYF	TGTGCCACCAGCGGGACTAGCGGGCGGTGGCAGTATTTT
TRBV18	TRBJ1-5	-	few	CASSAQENQPQHF	TGTGCCAGCTCAGCCCAGGAGAATCAGCCCCAGCATTTT
TRBV12-3/TRBV12-4	TRBJ2-5	TRBD1	many	CASSFKGTGKTQYF	TGTGCCAGCAGTTTTAAGGGGACAGGGAAGACCCAGTACTTC
TRBV12-3/TRBV12-4	TRBJ2-1	-	-	CASSPGLLSEQFF	TGTGCCAGCAGTCCGGGACTGCTCAGTGAGCAGTTCTTC
TRBV6-5	TRBJ1-1	-	many	CASSYSGWMNTEAFF	TGTGCCAGCAGTTACTCCGGGTGGATGAACACTGAAGCTTTCTTT
TRBV20-1	TRBJ2-7	TRBD2	many	CSARGSSGGATYEQYF	TGCAGTGCTAGAGGGTCTAGCGGGGGGGCTACATACGAGCAGTACTTC
TRBV25-1	TRBJ2-3	TRBD2	many	CASSEKLAGGDTQYF	TGTGCCAGCAGTGAGAAACTAGCGGGGGGGGATACGCAGTATTTT